This T cell receptor beta chain was captured by sequencing in a study of T-cell reconstitution after alpha-beta-depleted transplantation in children. Using unique molecular identifiers, the investigators prepared the TCRbeta library. MiXCR, applied by TCRdb to the PCR reads, yields one record per CDR3 protein. Of approximately 640,000 distinct CDR3 sequences in the sample, 16% were seen once. Germline lookup yields CDR1 DFQATT and CDR2 SNEGSKA (reference sequence). The CDR3 is made up of 14 amino acids. Deletions cut 4 bases from V and 1 base from J, with 13 bases between. The V and J genes are TRBV20-1 and TRBJ1-1; possible D gene TRBD1, 5 bases. The TCR originated in a human donor who donated a stem cell graft to a child with acute myeloid leukemia. The starting material was PBMCs from the stem cell graft donor, obtained from the stem cell graft. The CDR3 coding sequence is TGCAGTGCTAAAAAGGGACCGCAGAACACTGAAGCTTTCTTT. Amino acid sequence: CSAKKGPQNTEAFF.